This passage covers 6 T cell receptor beta chains from one sample sequenced in a study of blood T cell repertoires in COVID-19. The protocol was immunoSEQ multiplex PCR, while the TCRdb copy is restricted to in-frame clones and leaves out a portion. The data hold 350,000 to 550,000 clones, with about 85% observed a single time. The sequenced material came from PBMCs or T cells enriched from blood (not recorded which). The receptors come from a woman between 18 and 30 years old with acute COVID-19.

The chain is built from TRBV11-3 and TRBJ1-1; no clear D gene. The CDR3 covers 13 residues. Trimming took off 5 bases at V and 6 bases at J, with 13 bases between the two ends. Germline V gene sequence: CDR1 SGHNT, CDR2 YENEEA. DNA for the CDR3: TGTGCCAGCAGCAATTACCCCGGGTCTGAAGCTTTCTTT. Its translation is CASSNYPGSEAFF.

V gene TRBV24-1 combines with J gene TRBJ2-1, with D maybe TRBD1 (6 bases). This CDR3 has 14 residues. The V end lost 4 bases, the J end lost 7 bases, and 13 bases lay between the germline ends. Germline CDR1 KGHDR, CDR2 SFDVKD. The CDR3 DNA sequence: TGTGCCACCAGTGACCCACAGGGCCGGAATGAGCAGTTCTTC. This sequence encodes CATSDPQGRNEQFF.

The chain is built from TRBV7-9 and TRBJ1-4; TRBD1 agrees at 8 bases. The V and J ends lost 3 bases and 8 bases, in that order; junction bases with no gene match: 5. Germline-derived CDR1 and CDR2 are SEHNR and FQNEAQ (reference sequence). The CDR3 has 14 amino acids. CDR3 protein: CASSFQGAGEKLFF. CDR3 coding DNA: TGTGCCAGCAGCTTTCAGGGGGCCGGAGAAAAACTGTTTTTT.

This clone was observed a handful of times. Other DNA sequences of this sample code for an identical CDR3. The chain joins TRBV5-6 to TRBJ2-7; D ambiguous. The germline V gene has CDR1 SGHDT and CDR2 YYEEEE. The CDR3 consists of 11 residues. With 4 bases removed from V and 4 bases from J, the gap between germline ends came to 6 bases. In DNA, the CDR3 is TGTGCCAGCAGCCGACATTACGAGCAGTACTTC. This gives the protein CASSRHYEQYF.

This clone was recorded a few times. The chain couples TRBV5-1 to TRBJ1-1; the D is unclear. The CDR3 totals 14 residues. V lost 4 bases, J lost 1 base, and 11 bases lay in between. The germline V gene encodes CDR1 SGHRS and CDR2 YFSETQ. The chain's CDR3 is CASSLDGWNTEAFF. The CDR3 DNA reads TGCGCCAGCAGCCTAGACGGGTGGAACACTGAAGCTTTCTTT.

This chain connects TRBV11-2 to TRBJ1-1; no reliable D call. CDR3 length: 13 residues. Germline CDR1 and CDR2: SGHAT and FQNNGV. V lost 1 base, J lost 10 bases, and 13 bases lay in between. CDR3 in DNA: TGTGCCAGCAGCTTAGCGGAGTCCCGGGGAGCTTTCTTT. Its translation is CASSLAESRGAFF. Complete variable domain (other parts from reference TRBV11-2 and TRBJ1-1): EAGVAQSPRYKIIEKRQSVAFWCNPISGHATLYWYQQILGQGPKLLIQFQNNGVVDDSQLPKDRFSAERLKGVDSTLKIQPAKLEDSAVYLCASSLAESRGAFFGQGTRLTVV.